This T cell receptor (beta chain) comes out of a study of human T cells and chemical hapten exposure. TCRdb reprocessed the RACE reads with MiXCR, giving one entry per CDR3 protein. This sample has 80,000 to 100,000 distinct CDR3 sequences, with 6% to 9% found just once. The CDR3 extends over 15 amino acids. V lost 2 bases and J lost 4, with 13 bases in between. Germline V CDR1 and CDR2: KGHDR, SFDVKD. Time point given: patch test 1, 2 weeks after DPC sensitization. As for treatment: therapeutic diphenylcyclopropenone sensitization with weekly scalp DPC. The specimen was whole blood, collected in connection with sensitization to the hapten diphenylcyclopropenone (DPC). The source of this sequence is a woman under 40 with alopecia areata. Some clones in this sample may be carry-over from other donors' samples. The gene calls are TRBV24-1 and TRBJ1-2, with D possibly TRBD1 on 5 matching bases. CDR3 bases: TGTGCCACCAGTGATTCCAGAGGGGATCCCTATGGCTACACCTTC. Translating it yields CATSDSRGDPYGYTF.